A single sample is the source of the 20 T cell receptor beta chains below, sequenced in a study of cytomegalovirus exposure and HLA in healthy donors. The PCR made use of 60 Vbeta and 13 Jbeta primers. The table came from immunoSEQ multiplex PCR; TCRdb's copy has only in-frame clones and leaves some out. The table shows some 200,000 clones, with 75% to 90% occurring only once. Sample: PBMCs. These receptors all stem from a man aged 35 to 55 in good health and CMV-seropositive.

This chain joins TRBV10-3 and TRBJ2-7; TRBD1 matches 8 bases. CDR1 ENHRY and CDR2 SYGVKD come from the germline V gene. The CDR3 totals 15 residues. V gave up 6 bases and J gave up 7 bases; unmatched junction bases: 14. Here the CDR3 reads CAISDLRTGKLEQYF. The CDR3 bases are TGTGCCATCAGCGACTTACGGACAGGGAAGTTGGAGCAGTACTTC.

V usage is TRBV9 and J usage is TRBJ2-7, with 8 bases matching TRBD1. The V gene end was trimmed by 0 bases and the J gene end by 6 bases; junction bases not matched to a gene: 8. CDR3 length: 15 residues. Looked up from germline, CDR1 is SGDLS and CDR2 is YYNGEE. For the CDR3, the DNA is TGTGCCAGCAGCGTAGCCCTCCAGGGGGCTGGCGAGCAGTACTTC. Amino acid sequence: CASSVALQGAGEQYF.

This clone has just a few counts. The gene calls are TRBV5-4 and TRBJ2-3, with D possibly matching TRBD2 (6 bases). The ends were cut back, 0 bases at V and 5 bases at J, with 10 bases in the middle. The CDR3 has 14 residues. Germline CDR1 SGHNT, CDR2 YYREEE (reference sequence). CDR3 in amino acids: CASSLEEGLDTQYF. As DNA, the CDR3 is TGTGCCAGCAGCTTGGAGGAGGGATTAGATACGCAGTATTTT.

The chain uses TRBV5-1 and TRBJ1-6; a possible D gene is TRBD1 (5 bases). V lost 3 bases to trimming and J lost 7 bases, with 11 bases between them. Germline CDR1 SGHRS, CDR2 YFSETQ. CDR3 size: 14 residues. In DNA form, the CDR3 reads TGCGCCAGCAGCTCTCAGGGCTCAAATTCACCCCTCCACTTT. It translates to CASSSQGSNSPLHF.

This clone was seen a single time. V is TRBV7-9 and J is TRBJ2-3; the match to TRBD2 covers 10 bases. CDR1 and CDR2 from the germline V gene are SEHNR and FQNEAQ (reference sequence). V was pared by 3 bases and J by 12 bases, with 6 bases of the junction left unmatched. The length of the CDR3 is 13 residues. The DNA for the CDR3 is TGTGCCAGCAGCTTCGCTAGCGGGGGTACTCAGTATTTT. It specifies CASSFASGGTQYF.

This clone was counted a single time. The CDR3: CASSPAGGYTF. The CDR3 nucleotides are TGTGCCAGCAGTCCGGCGGGTGGCTACACCTTC. The genes are TRBV28 and TRBJ1-2; D gene uncertain. CDR1 is MDHEN, CDR2 SYDVKM, per germline. This CDR3 region has 11 residues. V was trimmed by 5 bases and J by 7 bases, leaving 8 bases between them.

The chain couples TRBV27 to TRBJ2-7; possible D gene TRBD1, 6 bases. Trimming removed 4 bases from V and 5 bases from J, with 12 bases in between. CDR3 length: 13 residues. Germline CDR1 reads MNHEY; CDR2 reads SMNVEV (reference sequence). The CDR3 is CASSYQGQNEQYF. CDR3 sequence (DNA): TGTGCCAGCAGTTACCAGGGGCAGAACGAGCAGTACTTC.

The V and J genes are TRBV4-3 and TRBJ2-5; the match to TRBD2 covers 7 bases. There are 16 residues in the CDR3. Germline trimming cut 3 bases from V and 5 bases from J; bases unmatched to any gene: 12. CDR1 is LGHNA, CDR2 YSLEER, per germline. As DNA, the CDR3 is TGCGCCAGCAGCCAGAGGGCCGGGGGGATGGTGGAGACCCAGTACTTC. Translated: CASSQRAGGMVETQYF.

The rearrangement links TRBV5-1 to TRBJ2-7; 9 bases align to TRBD1. V gave up 6 bases and J gave up 7 bases; unmatched junction bases: 14. CDR1 is SGHRS, CDR2 YFSETQ, per germline. This CDR3 has 15 amino acids. The CDR3 loop is CASTPRGTGTGEQYF. In DNA, the CDR3 is TGCGCCAGCACGCCCAGAGGGACAGGGACGGGTGAGCAGTACTTC.

The V gene is TRBV5-8, the J gene TRBJ1-4, with D possibly TRBD1 on 5 matching bases. V dropped 4 bases and J dropped 4 bases, with 14 bases sitting between them. Germline V gene data show CDR1 as SGHTS and CDR2 as YDEGEE. CDR3 size: 15 residues. Here the CDR3 DNA reads TGTGCCAGCAGCCCGGGGGTGACAGATAATGAAAAACTGTTTTTT. Translated: CASSPGVTDNEKLFF.

The J gene is TRBJ2-7, the V gene TRBV18, with D possibly TRBD1 on 6 matching bases. This CDR3 comprises 13 residues. Germline assignment: CDR1 KGHSH and CDR2 LQKENI. The V end was cut by 4 bases, the J end by 5 bases, with 12 bases between. The CDR3 is CASSQTGQDEQYF. In DNA, the CDR3 is TGTGCCAGCTCACAGACAGGCCAGGACGAGCAGTACTTC.

This chain uses TRBV29-1 with TRBJ1-2, with 8 nucleotides matching TRBD1. The CDR3 contains 13 residues. V shed 3 bases and J 3 bases; nucleotides not matched to a gene: 3. The germline CDR1 and CDR2 sequences are SQVTM and ANQGSEA. DNA for the CDR3: TGCAGCGTTGAGGACAGGGTGGACTATGGCTACACCTTC. Translation gives CSVEDRVDYGYTF.

The chain employs TRBV30 and TRBJ2-1, with 12 bases identical to TRBD1. Germline V gives CDR1 GTSNPN, CDR2 SVGIG (reference sequence). This CDR3 has 16 residues. Losses at the gene ends were 2 bases for V and 2 bases for J; bases not matched to a gene: 4. The CDR3 region has the DNA TGTGCCTGGAGTTATGGGACAGGGGGCGCCTACAATGAGCAGTTCTTC. This encodes CAWSYGTGGAYNEQFF.

The chain recombines TRBV4-3 with TRBJ2-1; TRBD2 matches 8 bases. Per the germline V gene, CDR1 is LGHNA and CDR2 is YSLEER. The CDR3 loop spans 14 amino acids. Trimming cost V 2 bases and J 7 bases; bases outside gene matches: 4. Here the CDR3 DNA reads TGCGCCAGCAGCCAATCGGGGGGGTGGAATGAGCAGTTCTTC. As protein: CASSQSGGWNEQFF.

This clone showed up just a few times. The rearrangement uses TRBV5-4 and TRBJ2-3, with D possibly matching TRBD2 (5 bases). The CDR3 covers 16 residues. Germline CDR1 reads SGHNT; CDR2 reads YYREEE (reference sequence). Deletions cut 0 bases from V and 0 bases from J, with 11 bases between. The chain's CDR3 is CASSLVVGVSTDTQYF. The CDR3, as DNA: TGTGCCAGCAGCTTGGTTGTCGGGGTTAGCACAGATACGCAGTATTTT.

The chain uses TRBV2 and TRBJ2-1; D is unclear. Per germline, CDR1 SNHLY and CDR2 FYNNEI. V gave up 0 bases and J gave up 14 bases, with 14 bases separating them. The CDR3 loop spans 13 amino acids. The DNA of the CDR3 is TGTGCCAGCAGTGAAGCCCTCGGTTTGGAGAAGTTCTTC. It yields the protein CASSEALGLEKFF.

This clone came up a few times. V and J are TRBV5-6 and TRBJ2-7; weak D call: TRBD1 (6 bases). Germline V gives CDR1 SGHDT, CDR2 YYEEEE. The germline V and J ends were trimmed by 3 bases and 0 bases, with 16 bases remaining between them. CDR3 length: 16 amino acids. The CDR3 sequence: CASSYYDRPSSYEQYF. The CDR3 DNA reads as TGTGCCAGCAGCTATTACGACAGGCCGAGCTCCTACGAGCAGTACTTC.

The chain has TRBV7-9 and TRBJ1-2; a weak D match, TRBD1 (6 bases). This CDR3 has 16 amino acids. Per germline, CDR1 SEHNR and CDR2 FQNEAQ (reference sequence). V was trimmed by 2 bases and J by 2 bases, leaving 15 bases between them. The chain's CDR3 is CASSLQGWDENYGYTF. The DNA for the CDR3 is TGTGCCAGCAGCTTACAGGGGTGGGATGAAAACTATGGCTACACCTTC.

V and J are TRBV2 and TRBJ2-1; possibly TRBD2 for D (6 bases). Deletions cut 0 bases from V and 5 bases from J, with 8 bases between. CDR3 size: 14 residues. Germline V gene sequence: CDR1 SNHLY, CDR2 FYNNEI. The CDR3 reads CASSEARTNNEQFF. The CDR3 DNA reads as TGTGCCAGCAGTGAAGCGAGGACTAACAATGAGCAGTTCTTC. Looking up the rest from reference TRBV2 and TRBJ2-1 gives the full variable domain: EPEVTQTPSHQVTQMGQEVILRCVPISNHLYFYWYRQILGQKVEFLVSFYNNEISEKSEIFDDQFSVERPDGSNFTLKIRSTKLEDSAMYFCASSEARTNNEQFFGPGTRLTVL.

This sequence joins TRBV7-8 and TRBJ2-1; perhaps TRBD1 as D (6 bases). Germline V gene sequence: CDR1 SGHVS, CDR2 FQNEAQ. V shed 5 bases and J shed 0 bases, with 14 bases lying between them. The CDR3 runs 16 residues. CDR3 protein: CASSRGTPSSYNEQFF. DNA for the CDR3: TGTGCCAGCAGCCGAGGGACACCCAGCTCCTACAATGAGCAGTTCTTC.